This T cell receptor (beta chain) was sequenced in a study of Graves' ophthalmopathy and Graves' hyperthyroidism (dated by TCRdb to 2017 to 2018). As for the study more broadly: Stable hyperthyroidism was defined as no progression to ophthalmopathy within 18 months of follow-up. The study used signatures of the TCR beta repertoire to tell Graves' ophthalmopathy apart from Graves' hyperthyroidism and to predict which patients would progress to ophthalmopathy. To explore V-J signatures that separate ophthalmopathy from hyperthyroidism, a discovery set of 100 patients was enrolled, consisting of 40 to 45 with ophthalmopathy and around 57 with stable hyperthyroidism. In total, some 130 blood samples were TCR-sequenced: 40 to 45 ophthalmopathy, approximately 75 hyperthyroidism and some 17 hyperthyroidism-to-ophthalmopathy patients. Once sampling was done, hyperthyroidism patients were given methimazole at a starting dose of 30 mg daily, while ophthalmopathy patients were given high-dose intravenous methylprednisolone. The independent validation cohort included 20 or so hyperthyroidism patients plus 17 patients who later progressed from hyperthyroidism to ophthalmopathy. In more than five hyperthyroidism patients, T-cell repertoires of thyroid tissue and blood were compared.

From the cysteine up to the phenylalanine, the CDR3 has a length of 14 residues. Only CDR3 DNA remains: 42 bases, in frame from the first base. Sequences SGHAT (CDR1) and FQNNGV (CDR2) are obtained from the germline V gene. The V end gives up 0 bases and the J end 3 bases, leaving 0 bases in the junction not matched to a gene. The hyperthyroidism patients were 18 to 65 years old and newly diagnosed, with a disease duration of less than 2 months. Patients with other autoimmune diseases, uncontrolled infections, pregnancy or lactation were excluded. Diagnosis relied on clinical symptoms, serum thyroxine, TRAb, thyroid ultrasound and orbital computed tomography. Total RNA was extracted using Trizol reagent, and RNA quality was checked on an Agilent 2100 Bioanalyzer. Paper-wide results and their limitations: Sample size was not statistically predetermined, and group allocation was not concealed from the investigators. In validation, the model predicted ophthalmopathy progression with nearly 71% sensitivity and roughly 78% specificity; some twelve predicted patients were CT-confirmed with GO in a median of around 6 months. In cross-validation, the 13-signature model distinguished ophthalmopathy from stable hyperthyroidism with almost 90% sensitivity and 81.08% specificity, and in the test set the corresponding values were approximately 80% and 75%. Most expanded thyroid clonotypes with a frequency above 0.001 also appeared in blood, which suggests that blood repertoires may reflect the immune response in the thyroid.

For repertoire sequencing, the TCR beta CDR3 regions were amplified from RNA transcripts. The first round was an RT-PCR using HTBI primers with the Qiagen OneStep RT-PCR kit, and this first round was followed by a second-round multiplex PCR, then size selection and purification. Libraries were sequenced paired-end with 100 bp reads on an Illumina HiSeq2000. In the authors' own workflow: Reads were processed with SOAPnuke, discarding reads with adapters, uncalled bases, mean Phred below 15, or no exact constant-primer or identifier match. COPE v1.2.5 was used to merge high-quality paired reads. Clonotypes were defined as unique nucleotide sequences and were aligned to IMGT TRB V, D and J references using MiTCR v1.1. Only V-J combinations with frequency above 0.0001 were analysed, covering 99% to 99.2% of repertoires. For each V-J combination, a TCR clonal expansion and chaos score was defined as the ratio of F50 clonal expansion to chaos observed in the TCRdist matrix. Welch's t-statistics and random forest were used to reduce features to over ten V-J combinations, which were fed into a naive Bayes classifier. The Morisita-Horn index was used to measure how similar the thyroid and blood repertoires were. TCRdb reran the public reads through fastp at Q25 and MiXCR, keeping productive beta chains. Under each unique CDR3 protein, matching rows form one entry showing the most common genes and DNA. TCRdb's processing, not the study's, gives the V and J calls here. Counted in this sample were roughly 1.1 million distinct CDR3 sequences; 35% to 45% of them appeared once. The ten largest clones represent 11% of the sample.

This clonotype was observed many times. The antigen it binds to is not known. Possible read error: a much larger clone is one base away. Sequencing was carried out using peripheral blood or thyroid tissue (not recorded which). The TCR was taken from an adult man with Graves' hyperthyroidism. The chain is made from TRBV11-2 and TRBJ2-7; TRBD2 aligns with 9 central bases. The CDR3 protein: CASSLELAGYEQYF. The sequenced DNA is TGTGCCAGCAGCTTAGAACTAGCGGGCTACGAGCAGTACTTC.